This entry lists 5 T cell receptor beta chains sequenced from one sample in a study of shared clonotypes between healthy human individuals. Assay used: immunoSEQ multiplex PCR; TCRdb lists only in-frame clones, some missing. The data hold about 2.4 million clones, with more than 80% observed a single time. The source material was naive CD4+ T cells sorted from blood. Subset given: CD45RA+ positively selected. The receptors were sampled from a man between 18 and 29 years old in good health.

V usage is TRBV19 and J usage is TRBJ2-1, with TRBD2 matching over 9 bases. Trimming took 8 bases from V and 2 from J; bases not matched to a gene: 4. Germline CDR1 reads LNHDA; CDR2 reads SQIVND (reference sequence). The CDR3 runs 14 residues. The CDR3 DNA sequence: TGTGCCAGTTCTCCTAGCGGGGCCTACAATGAGCAGTTCTTC. This translates into CASSPSGAYNEQFF.

On this clone: Other nucleotide sequences from this sample produce the same CDR3. This rearrangement joins TRBV6-5 to TRBJ1-4, with D perhaps matching TRBD1 (5 bases). The CDR3 has 16 residues. Deletions cut 0 bases from V and 2 bases from J, with 10 bases between. In germline, CDR1 is MNHEY, CDR2 SVGAGI. CDR3 protein: CASSYSIGGTNEKLFF. CDR3 in DNA: TGTGCCAGCAGTTACTCGATCGGGGGGACTAATGAAAAACTGTTTTTT.

The V and J genes are TRBV6-5 and TRBJ1-1; TRBD1 might be the D (5 bases). Trimming removed 2 bases from V and 7 bases from J, with 20 bases in between. Germline loops: CDR1 MNHEY, CDR2 SVGAGI. This CDR3 is built from 16 residues. CDR3: CASSYQITRVSVEAFF. For the CDR3, the DNA is TGTGCCAGCAGTTACCAAATCACCAGGGTTTCAGTTGAAGCTTTCTTT.

On this clone: The sample holds other DNA sequences that translate to the same CDR3. The rearrangement links TRBV7-9 to TRBJ1-1; D ambiguous. The ends were cut back, 5 bases at V and 0 bases at J, with 10 bases in the middle. Germline values: CDR1 SEHNR, CDR2 FQNEAQ (reference sequence). The CDR3 loop spans 14 amino acids. CDR3 DNA sequence: TGTGCCAGCAGCCTTCGGACCTTGAACACTGAAGCTTTCTTT. Protein: CASSLRTLNTEAFF.

Note on this clone: The sample contains more than one DNA sequence encoding this CDR3. The chain links TRBV27 to TRBJ2-7; D gene unclear. This CDR3 contains 13 residues. The ends were cut back, 5 bases at V and 0 bases at J, with 8 bases in the middle. Germline V gene data show CDR1 as MNHEY and CDR2 as SMNVEV (reference sequence). The CDR3 bases are TGTGCCAGCAGTCGCGACGGCTCCTACGAGCAGTACTTC. This sequence encodes CASSRDGSYEQYF.